The rows below give T cell receptor beta chains drawn from one sample of a study of blood T cell repertoires in COVID-19. The method was immunoSEQ multiplex PCR; TCRdb's version includes in-frame clones alone and lacks a portion of them. The sample shows more than 65,000 clones, approximately 79% of them seen only once. The sequencing sample was made of peripheral blood. These receptors all stem from a woman in her forties or fifties with acute or convalescent COVID-19. Both conserved end residues are part of each CDR3. The order of the fields is J gene, D gene, V gene, clone size, CDR3 protein, CDR3 DNA. The D gene is left open where the match is weak. A clone size is listed for some rows: how often the clone was seen (once, few, many), or a class if it is expanded.

j_gene: TRBJ2-5; d_gene: .; v_gene: TRBV11-2; abundance: few; CDR3aa: CASSLGSATTQETQYF; CDR3nt: TGTGCCAGCAGCTTAGGCTCCGCGACTACCCAAGAGACCCAGTACTTC
j_gene: TRBJ1-2; d_gene: TRBD1; v_gene: TRBV6-6; abundance: .; CDR3aa: CASSLTDRDYGYTF; CDR3nt: TGTGCCAGCAGTCTCACTGACAGGGACTATGGCTACACCTTC
j_gene: TRBJ2-2; d_gene: TRBD1; v_gene: TRBV2; abundance: few; CDR3aa: CASRVGQANTGELFF; CDR3nt: TGTGCCAGCAGGGTTGGACAGGCGAACACCGGGGAGCTGTTTTTT
j_gene: TRBJ2-1; d_gene: .; v_gene: TRBV6-6; abundance: many; CDR3aa: CASSYSGFQGHEQFF; CDR3nt: TGTGCCAGCAGTTACTCCGGGTTCCAGGGCCATGAGCAGTTCTTC
j_gene: TRBJ1-1; d_gene: .; v_gene: TRBV27; abundance: .; CDR3aa: CASSLDPGNTEAFF; CDR3nt: TGTGCCAGCAGTTTAGACCCGGGGAACACTGAAGCTTTCTTT
j_gene: TRBJ2-1; d_gene: TRBD1; v_gene: TRBV30; abundance: few; CDR3aa: CAWSGIAGGSYNEQFF; CDR3nt: TGTGCCTGGAGTGGGATAGCAGGGGGCTCCTACAATGAGCAGTTCTTC
j_gene: TRBJ2-3; d_gene: TRBD2; v_gene: TRBV11-2; abundance: .; CDR3aa: CASSLGLLAGGAPDTQYF; CDR3nt: TGTGCCAGCAGCTTAGGATTACTAGCGGGAGGTGCCCCAGATACGCAGTATTTT
j_gene: TRBJ1-3; d_gene: .; v_gene: TRBV28; abundance: .; CDR3aa: CASNSFRVEVSGNTIYF; CDR3nt: TGTGCCAGTAACTCCTTCCGGGTCGAGGTCTCTGGAAACACCATATATTTT
j_gene: TRBJ1-1; d_gene: .; v_gene: TRBV15; abundance: .; CDR3aa: CATSVSRVEAFF; CDR3nt: TGTGCCACCAGTGTCAGCAGGGTTGAAGCTTTCTTT
j_gene: TRBJ1-1; d_gene: .; v_gene: TRBV19; abundance: .; CDR3aa: CASGWGGRTEAFF; CDR3nt: TGTGCCAGTGGATGGGGGGGACGGACTGAAGCTTTCTTT
j_gene: TRBJ1-6; d_gene: .; v_gene: TRBV6-1; abundance: .; CDR3aa: CASSEQEQYNSPLHF; CDR3nt: TGTGCCAGCAGTGAACAGGAACAGTATAATTCACCCCTCCACTTT
j_gene: TRBJ2-1; d_gene: .; v_gene: TRBV12-3/TRBV12-4; abundance: .; CDR3aa: CASSLELSNEQFF; CDR3nt: TGTGCCAGCAGTTTAGAACTTTCCAATGAGCAGTTCTTC
j_gene: TRBJ2-7; d_gene: .; v_gene: TRBV7-9; abundance: few; CDR3aa: CASSFPGSYEQYF; CDR3nt: TGTGCCAGCAGCTTTCCGGGCTCCTACGAGCAGTACTTC
j_gene: TRBJ1-1; d_gene: .; v_gene: TRBV9; abundance: once; CDR3aa: CASSVVSGVRNTEAFF; CDR3nt: TGTGCCAGCAGCGTAGTATCAGGGGTGAGGAACACTGAAGCTTTCTTT